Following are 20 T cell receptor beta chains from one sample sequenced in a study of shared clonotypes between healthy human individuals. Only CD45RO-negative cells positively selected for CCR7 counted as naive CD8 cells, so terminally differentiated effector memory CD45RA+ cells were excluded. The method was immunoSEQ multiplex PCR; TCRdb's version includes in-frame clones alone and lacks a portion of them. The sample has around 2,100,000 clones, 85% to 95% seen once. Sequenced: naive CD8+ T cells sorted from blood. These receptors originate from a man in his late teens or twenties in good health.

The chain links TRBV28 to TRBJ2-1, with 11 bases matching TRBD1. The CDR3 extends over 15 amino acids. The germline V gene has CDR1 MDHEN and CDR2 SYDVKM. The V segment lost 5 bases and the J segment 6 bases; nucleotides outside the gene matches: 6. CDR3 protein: CASSITGTGGNEQFF. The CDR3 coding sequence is TGTGCCAGCAGTATTACCGGGACAGGGGGCAATGAGCAGTTCTTC. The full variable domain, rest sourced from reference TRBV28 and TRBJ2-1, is DVKVTQSSRYLVKRTGEKVFLECVQDMDHENMFWYRQDPGLGLRLIYFSYDVKMKEKGDIPEGYSVSREKKERFSLILESASTNQTSMYLCASSITGTGGNEQFFGPGTRLTVL.

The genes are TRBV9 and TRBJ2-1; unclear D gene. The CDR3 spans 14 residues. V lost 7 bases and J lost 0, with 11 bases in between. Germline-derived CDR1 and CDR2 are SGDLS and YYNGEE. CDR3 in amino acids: CASGGSSSYNEQFF. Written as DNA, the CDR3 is TGTGCCAGCGGTGGGTCGAGCTCCTACAATGAGCAGTTCTTC.

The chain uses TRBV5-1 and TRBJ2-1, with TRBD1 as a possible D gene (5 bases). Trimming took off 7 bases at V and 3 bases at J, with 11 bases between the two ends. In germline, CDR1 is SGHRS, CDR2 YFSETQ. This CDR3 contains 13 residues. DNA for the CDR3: TGCGCCAGCCGGTCAGGGTTCTACAATGAGCAGTTCTTC. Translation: CASRSGFYNEQFF. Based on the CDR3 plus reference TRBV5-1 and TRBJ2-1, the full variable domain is KAGVTQTPRYLIKTRGQQVTLSCSPISGHRSVSWYQQTPGQGLQFLFEYFSETQRNKGNFPGRFSGRQFSNSRSEMNVSTLELGDSALYLCASRSGFYNEQFFGPGTRLTVL.

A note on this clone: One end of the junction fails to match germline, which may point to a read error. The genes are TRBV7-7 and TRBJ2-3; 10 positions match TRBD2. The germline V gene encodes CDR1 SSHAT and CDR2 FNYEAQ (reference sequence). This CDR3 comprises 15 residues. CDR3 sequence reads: CASSLGLAEPDTQYF. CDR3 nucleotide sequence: TGTGCTAGCAGCTTAGGACTAGCGGAGCCCGATACGCAGTATTTT.

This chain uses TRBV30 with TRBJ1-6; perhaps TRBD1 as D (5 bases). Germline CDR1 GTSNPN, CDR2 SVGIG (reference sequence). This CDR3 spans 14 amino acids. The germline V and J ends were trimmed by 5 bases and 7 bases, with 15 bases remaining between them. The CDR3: CAWETGAGNSPLHF. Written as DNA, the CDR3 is TGTGCCTGGGAAACCGGGGCTGGGAATTCACCCCTCCACTTT.

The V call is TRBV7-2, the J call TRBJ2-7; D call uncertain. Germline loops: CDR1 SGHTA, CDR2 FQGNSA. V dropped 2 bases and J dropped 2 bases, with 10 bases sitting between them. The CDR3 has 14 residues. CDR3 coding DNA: TGTGCCAGCAGCTTAATCCGCCTTGCCTACGAGCAGTACTTC. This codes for CASSLIRLAYEQYF.

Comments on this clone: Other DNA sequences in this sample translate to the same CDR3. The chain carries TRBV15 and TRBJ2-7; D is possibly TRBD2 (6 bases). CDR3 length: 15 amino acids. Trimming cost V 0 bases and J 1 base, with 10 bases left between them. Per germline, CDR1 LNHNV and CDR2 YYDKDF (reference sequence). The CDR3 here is CATSRDLGTSYEQYF. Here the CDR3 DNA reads TGTGCCACCAGCAGAGATCTCGGGACTTCCTACGAGCAGTACTTC. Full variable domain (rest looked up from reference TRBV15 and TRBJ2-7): DAMVIQNPRYQVTQFGKPVTLSCSQTLNHNVMYWYQQKSSQAPKLLFHYYDKDFNNEADTPDNFQSRRPNTSFCFLDIRSPGLGDTAMYLCATSRDLGTSYEQYFGPGTRLTVT.

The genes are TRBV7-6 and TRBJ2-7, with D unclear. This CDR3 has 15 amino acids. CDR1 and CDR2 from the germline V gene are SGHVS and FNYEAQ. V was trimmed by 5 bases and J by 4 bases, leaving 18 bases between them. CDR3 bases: TGTGCCAGCAGCCCGGGTGGTTTGGATGGGTACGAGCAGTACTTC. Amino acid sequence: CASSPGGLDGYEQYF. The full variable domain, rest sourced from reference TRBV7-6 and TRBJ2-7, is GAGVSQSPRYKVTKRGQDVALRCDPISGHVSLYWYRQALGQGPEFLTYFNYEAQQDKSGLPNDRFSAERPEGSISTLTIQRTEQRDSAMYRCASSPGGLDGYEQYFGPGTRLTVT.

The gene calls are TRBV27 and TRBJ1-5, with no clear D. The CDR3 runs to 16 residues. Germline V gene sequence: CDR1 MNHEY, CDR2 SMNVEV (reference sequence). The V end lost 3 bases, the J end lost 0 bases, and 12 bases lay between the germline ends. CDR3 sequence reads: CASSLKGPFSNQPQHF. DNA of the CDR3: TGTGCCAGCAGTTTGAAAGGACCGTTTAGCAATCAGCCCCAGCATTTT.

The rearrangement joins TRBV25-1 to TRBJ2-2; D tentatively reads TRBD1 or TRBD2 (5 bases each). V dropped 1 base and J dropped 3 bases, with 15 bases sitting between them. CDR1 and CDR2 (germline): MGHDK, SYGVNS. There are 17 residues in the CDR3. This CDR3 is CASSEFRAGTDTGELFF. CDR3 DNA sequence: TGTGCCAGCAGTGAATTTCGGGCAGGGACGGACACCGGGGAGCTGTTTTTT.

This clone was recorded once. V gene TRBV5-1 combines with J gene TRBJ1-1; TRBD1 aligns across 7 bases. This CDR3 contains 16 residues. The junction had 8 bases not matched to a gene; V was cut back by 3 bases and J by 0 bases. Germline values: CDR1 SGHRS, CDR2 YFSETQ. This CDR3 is CASSSRPGQMNTEAFF. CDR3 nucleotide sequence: TGCGCCAGCAGCTCTCGTCCGGGACAGATGAACACTGAAGCTTTCTTT.

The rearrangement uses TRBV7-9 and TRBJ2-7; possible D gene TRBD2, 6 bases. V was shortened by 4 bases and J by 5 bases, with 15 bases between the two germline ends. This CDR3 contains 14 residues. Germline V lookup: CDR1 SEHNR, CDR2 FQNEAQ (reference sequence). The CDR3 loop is CASSSWGVLNEQYF. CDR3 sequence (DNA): TGTGCCAGCAGCTCTTGGGGGGTGCTTAACGAGCAGTACTTC.

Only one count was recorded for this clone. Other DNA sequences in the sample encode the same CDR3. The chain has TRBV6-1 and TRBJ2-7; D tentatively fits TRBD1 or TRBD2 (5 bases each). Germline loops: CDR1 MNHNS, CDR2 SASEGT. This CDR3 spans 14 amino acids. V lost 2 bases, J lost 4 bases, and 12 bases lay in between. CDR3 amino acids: CASSEWGNPYEQYF. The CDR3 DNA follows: TGTGCCAGCAGTGAATGGGGGAACCCATACGAGCAGTACTTC.

The CDR3 sequence is CASSQLGPESYEQYF. In DNA form, the CDR3 reads TGCGCCAGCAGCCAATTGGGGCCTGAGAGCTACGAGCAGTACTTC. The J gene is TRBJ2-7, the V gene TRBV4-1; the D gene is possibly TRBD1 (5 bases). This CDR3 is 15 amino acids long. Germline V gene sequence: CDR1 MGHRA, CDR2 YSYEKL. Trimming took 2 bases from V and 3 from J, leaving 14 bases between them.

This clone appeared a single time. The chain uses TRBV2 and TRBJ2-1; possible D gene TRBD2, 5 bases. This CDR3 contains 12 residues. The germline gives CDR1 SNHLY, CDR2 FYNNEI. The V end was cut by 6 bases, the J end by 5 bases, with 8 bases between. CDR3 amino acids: CASSDYNNEQFF. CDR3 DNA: TGTGCCAGCAGCGACTATAACAATGAGCAGTTCTTC.

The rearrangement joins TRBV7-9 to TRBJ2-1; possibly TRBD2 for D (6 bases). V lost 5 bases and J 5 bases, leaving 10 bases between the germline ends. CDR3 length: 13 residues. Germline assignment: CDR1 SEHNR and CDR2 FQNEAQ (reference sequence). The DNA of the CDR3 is TGTGCCAGCAGCCCGACTAGAGACAATGAGCAGTTCTTC. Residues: CASSPTRDNEQFF.

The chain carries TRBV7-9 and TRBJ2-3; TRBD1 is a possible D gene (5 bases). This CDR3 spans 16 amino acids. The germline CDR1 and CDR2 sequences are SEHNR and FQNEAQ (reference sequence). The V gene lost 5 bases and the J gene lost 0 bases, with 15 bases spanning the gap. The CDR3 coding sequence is TGTGCCAGCAGCCCGAACTTAGGGGTTAGCACAGATACGCAGTATTTT. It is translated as CASSPNLGVSTDTQYF.

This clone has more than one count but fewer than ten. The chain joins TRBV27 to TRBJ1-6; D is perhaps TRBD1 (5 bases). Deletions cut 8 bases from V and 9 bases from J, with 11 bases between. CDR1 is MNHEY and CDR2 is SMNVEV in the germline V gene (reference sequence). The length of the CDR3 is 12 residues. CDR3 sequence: CASGDRGSPLHF. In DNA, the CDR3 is TGTGCCAGCGGCGATAGGGGTTCACCCCTCCACTTT.

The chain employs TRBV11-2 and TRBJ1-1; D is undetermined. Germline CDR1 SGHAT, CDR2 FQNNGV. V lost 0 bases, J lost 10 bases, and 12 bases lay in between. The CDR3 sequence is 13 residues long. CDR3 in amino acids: CASSLDPAGRAFF. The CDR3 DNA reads TGTGCCAGCAGCTTAGATCCTGCCGGACGAGCTTTCTTT.

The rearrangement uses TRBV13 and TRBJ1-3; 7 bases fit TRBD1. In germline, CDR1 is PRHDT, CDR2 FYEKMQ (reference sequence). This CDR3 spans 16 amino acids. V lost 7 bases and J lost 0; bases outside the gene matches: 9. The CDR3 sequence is CASKKGTDASGNTIYF. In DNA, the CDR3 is TGTGCCAGCAAAAAAGGGACAGACGCCTCTGGAAACACCATATATTTT.